Listed here are 4 T cell receptor beta chains from one sample, sequenced in a study of shared clonotypes between healthy human individuals. Profiling relied on immunoSEQ multiplex PCR, and the TCRdb table lists in-frame clones only, not all of them. The table includes a few million clones, more than 90% detected once. Sequences were obtained from naive CD4+ T cells sorted from blood. Subset of the sample: CD45RA+ positively selected. Receptors were obtained from a man younger than 30 in good health.

This chain joins TRBV30 and TRBJ2-6; D not certain. The germline V and J ends were trimmed by 1 base and 0 bases, with 13 bases remaining between them. The CDR3 length is 17 residues. The germline V gene has CDR1 GTSNPN and CDR2 SVGIG (reference sequence). For the CDR3, the DNA is TGTGCCTGGAGTGAGTACTGGAGTTACTCTGGGGCCAACGTCCTGACTTTC. Translating gives CAWSEYWSYSGANVLTF. Together with reference TRBV30 and TRBJ2-6, the CDR3 gives the full variable domain: SQTIHQWPATLVQPVGSPLSLECTVEGTSNPNLYWYRQAAGRGLQLLFYSVGIGQISSEVPQNLSASRPQDRQFILSSKKLLLSDSGFYLCAWSEYWSYSGANVLTFGAGSRLTVL.

In this sample, this clone turned up once. J is TRBJ2-1 and V is TRBV9; D gene ambiguous. This CDR3 comprises 18 residues. CDR1 is SGDLS and CDR2 is YYNGEE in the germline V gene. V was clipped by 3 bases and J by 4 bases, with 23 bases between them. CDR3 loop: CASSASPSRPNPYNEQFF. Here the CDR3 DNA reads TGTGCCAGCAGCGCGTCTCCATCTAGACCTAACCCTTACAATGAGCAGTTCTTC.

The rearrangement joins TRBV30 to TRBJ1-2; a weak D match, TRBD1 (5 bases). CDR3 length: 14 amino acids. Germline V gives CDR1 GTSNPN, CDR2 SVGIG (reference sequence). V dropped 2 bases and J dropped 8 bases, with 18 bases sitting between them. As DNA, the CDR3 is TGTGCCTGGAGTCCCCACCAGGGTCTCTACGGCTACACCTTC. Translated: CAWSPHQGLYGYTF.

V usage is TRBV7-6 and J usage is TRBJ2-1, with 9 bases lining up with TRBD2. Germline CDR1 is SGHVS and CDR2 is FNYEAQ. With 5 bases clipped from V and 4 bases from J, the junction kept 6 bases outside the gene matches. The CDR3 totals 15 residues. In DNA, the CDR3 is TGTGCCAGCAGCACCGAGCGGGGGGTATACAATGAGCAGTTCTTC. Its translation: CASSTERGVYNEQFF.